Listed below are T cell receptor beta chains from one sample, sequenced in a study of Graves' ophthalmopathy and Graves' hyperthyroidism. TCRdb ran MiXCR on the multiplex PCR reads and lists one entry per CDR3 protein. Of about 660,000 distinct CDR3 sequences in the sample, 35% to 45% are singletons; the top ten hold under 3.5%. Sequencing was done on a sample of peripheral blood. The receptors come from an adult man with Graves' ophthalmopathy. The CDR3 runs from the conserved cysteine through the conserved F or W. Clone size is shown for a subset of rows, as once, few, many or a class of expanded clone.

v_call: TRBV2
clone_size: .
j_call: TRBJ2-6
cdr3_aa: CASSYGGGANVLTF

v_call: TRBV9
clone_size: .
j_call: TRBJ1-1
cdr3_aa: CASSTGGGTNTEAFF

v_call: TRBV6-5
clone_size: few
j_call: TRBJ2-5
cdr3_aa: CASTPLGARGTQYF

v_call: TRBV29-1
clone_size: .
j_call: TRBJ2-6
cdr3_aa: CSVEGGGATGANVLTF

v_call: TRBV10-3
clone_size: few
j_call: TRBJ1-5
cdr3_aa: CASSHRTGSNQPQHF

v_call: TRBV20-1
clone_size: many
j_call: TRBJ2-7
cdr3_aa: CSAKLGAYEQYF

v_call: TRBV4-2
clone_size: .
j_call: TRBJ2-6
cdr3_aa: CASSQRTGENSGANVLTF

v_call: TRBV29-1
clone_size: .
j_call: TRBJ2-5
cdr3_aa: CSLTRVIGETQYF

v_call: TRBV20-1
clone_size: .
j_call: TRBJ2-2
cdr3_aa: CSARDGSDTGELFF

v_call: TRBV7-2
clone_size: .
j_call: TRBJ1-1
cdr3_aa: CASSLAQGVEMNTEAFF

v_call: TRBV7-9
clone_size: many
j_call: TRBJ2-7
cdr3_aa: CASSNWDSLASEQYF

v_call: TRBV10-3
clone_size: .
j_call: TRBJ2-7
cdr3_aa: CASGDYGYEQYF

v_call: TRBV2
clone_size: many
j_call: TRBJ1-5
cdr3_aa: CASSRLLVDQPQHF

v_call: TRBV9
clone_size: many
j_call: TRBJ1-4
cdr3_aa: CASSPRGGREKLFF

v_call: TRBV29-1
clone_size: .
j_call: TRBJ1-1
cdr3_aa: CSVAGGGTEAFF

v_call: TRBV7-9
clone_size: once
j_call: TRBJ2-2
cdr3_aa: CASSQPGSGRAFGELFF

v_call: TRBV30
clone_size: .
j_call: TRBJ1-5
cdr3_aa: CAWSVLNQPQHF

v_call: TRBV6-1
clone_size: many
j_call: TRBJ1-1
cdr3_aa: CASRPEEAFF

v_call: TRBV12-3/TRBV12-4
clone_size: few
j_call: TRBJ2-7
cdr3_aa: CASTKIRRGGAYEQYF

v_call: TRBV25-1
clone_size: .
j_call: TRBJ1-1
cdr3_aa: CASSESMGGPFF

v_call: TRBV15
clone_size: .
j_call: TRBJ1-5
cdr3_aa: CATRRASSNQPQHF

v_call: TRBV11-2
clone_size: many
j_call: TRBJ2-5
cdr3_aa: CASSLADETQYF

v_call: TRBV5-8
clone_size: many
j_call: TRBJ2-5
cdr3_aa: CASSLEGWGKTQYF

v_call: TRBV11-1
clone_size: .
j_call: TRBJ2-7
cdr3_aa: CASSLALGGLYEQYF

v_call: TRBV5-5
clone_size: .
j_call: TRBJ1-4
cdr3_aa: CASSSAGTGEEKLFF

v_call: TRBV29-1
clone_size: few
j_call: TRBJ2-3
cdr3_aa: CSVDSGGTDTQYF

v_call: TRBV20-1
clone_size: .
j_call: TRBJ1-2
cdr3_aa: CSANRDRDYGYTF

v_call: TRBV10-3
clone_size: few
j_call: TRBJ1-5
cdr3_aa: CASSYRYTFGQGNSGNQPQHF

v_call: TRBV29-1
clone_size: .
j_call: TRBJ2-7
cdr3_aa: CSVASGSYEQYF

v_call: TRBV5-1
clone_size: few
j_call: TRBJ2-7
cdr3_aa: CASSLGTRSSYEQYF

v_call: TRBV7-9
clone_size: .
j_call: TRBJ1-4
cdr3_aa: CASSARATGRREKLFF

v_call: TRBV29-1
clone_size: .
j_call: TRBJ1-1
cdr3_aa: CSVVSPTEEAFF

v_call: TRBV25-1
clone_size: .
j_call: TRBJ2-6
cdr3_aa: CASSPGQPYSGANVLTF

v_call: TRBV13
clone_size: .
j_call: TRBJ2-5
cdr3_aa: CASSLAGSGTQYF

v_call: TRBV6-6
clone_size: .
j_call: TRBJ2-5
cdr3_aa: CASSFSQGQETQYF

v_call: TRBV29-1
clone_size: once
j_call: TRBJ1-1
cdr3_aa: CSVARTGGYDTAFF

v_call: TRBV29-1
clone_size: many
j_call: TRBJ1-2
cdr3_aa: CSVRGQNYGYTF

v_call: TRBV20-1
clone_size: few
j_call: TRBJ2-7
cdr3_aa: CSANSPGNLNYEQYF

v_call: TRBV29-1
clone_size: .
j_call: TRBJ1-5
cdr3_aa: CSGGGDGAQPQHF

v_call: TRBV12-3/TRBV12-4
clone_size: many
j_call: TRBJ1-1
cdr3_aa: CASSSPRRSAEAFF

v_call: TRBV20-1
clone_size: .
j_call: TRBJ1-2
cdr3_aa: CSAGADKSHGYTF

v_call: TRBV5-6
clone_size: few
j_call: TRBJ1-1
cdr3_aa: CASSLFGTGGYTDNTEAFF

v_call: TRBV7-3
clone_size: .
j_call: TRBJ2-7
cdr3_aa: CASLYPAGQGYEQYF

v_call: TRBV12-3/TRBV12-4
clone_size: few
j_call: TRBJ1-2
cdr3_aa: CASSLSTRVDGYTF

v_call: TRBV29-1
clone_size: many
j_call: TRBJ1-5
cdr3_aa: CSVGSRDQPQHF

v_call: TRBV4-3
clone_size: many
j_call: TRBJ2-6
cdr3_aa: CASSVAGANVLTF

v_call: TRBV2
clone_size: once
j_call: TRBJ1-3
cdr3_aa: CASRYDGYSGNTIYF